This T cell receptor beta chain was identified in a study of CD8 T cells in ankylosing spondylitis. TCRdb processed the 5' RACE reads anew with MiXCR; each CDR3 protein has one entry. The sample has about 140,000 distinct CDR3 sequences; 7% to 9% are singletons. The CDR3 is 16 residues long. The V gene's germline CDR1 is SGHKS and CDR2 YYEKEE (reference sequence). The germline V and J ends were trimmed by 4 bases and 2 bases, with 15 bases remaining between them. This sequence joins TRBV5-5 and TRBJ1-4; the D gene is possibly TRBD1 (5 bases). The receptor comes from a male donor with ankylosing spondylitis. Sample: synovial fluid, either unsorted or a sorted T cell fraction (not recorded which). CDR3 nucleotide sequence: TGTGCCAGCAGCGCCGCACCCAGGGTGACTAATGAAAAACTGTTTTTT. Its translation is CASSAAPRVTNEKLFF.